The rows below give T cell receptor beta chains drawn from one sample of a study of blood T cell repertoires in COVID-19. Produced via immunoSEQ multiplex PCR; TCRdb's table is partial and in-frame only. Of 70,000 to 85,000 clones in the sample, approximately 80% were seen once. The specimen sequenced was peripheral blood. Every receptor here comes from a man at least 80 years old with acute or convalescent COVID-19. The CDR3 runs from the conserved cysteine through the conserved F or W. D genes are given only for firm matches. Clone size is not always given. Where it is, it says once, few, many or a class for expanded clones.

TRBJ1-4	-	TRBV10-1	few	TGCGCCAGCAGTGAGTCGATCGGGAAACTGTTTTTT	CASSESIGKLFF
TRBJ1-2	TRBD1	TRBV18	-	TGTGCCAGCTCACCGTCCTCGGACAGGGATGGCTACACCTTC	CASSPSSDRDGYTF
TRBJ1-3	-	TRBV5-5	once	TGTGCCAGCAGCTTGGCCAGGAGGGCAGGAAACACCATATATTTT	CASSLARRAGNTIYF
TRBJ2-1	TRBD2	TRBV7-2	-	TGTGCCAGCAGCTTTGGGCTAGCGGGGAATGAGCAGTTCTTC	CASSFGLAGNEQFF
TRBJ2-3	-	TRBV6-5	-	TGTGCCAGCAGTTACATCCTCACAGATACGCAGTATTTT	CASSYILTDTQYF
TRBJ1-1	-	TRBV5-1	-	TGCGCCAGCAGCTTGGGCGGGGGGCACACTGAAGCTTTCTTT	CASSLGGGHTEAFF
TRBJ1-2	-	TRBV19	-	TGTGCCAGTAGTCCCGACGGGATTCTTAGCTACACCTTC	CASSPDGILSYTF
TRBJ1-6	-	TRBV9	-	TGTGCCAGCAGCGTAGGAGGACAGTCCAATTCACCCCTCCACTTT	CASSVGGQSNSPLHF
TRBJ1-1	TRBD1	TRBV9	-	TGTGCCAGCAGCGTAGGGACAGGGGGCTTTATGAGTACTGAAGCTTTCTTT	CASSVGTGGFMSTEAFF
TRBJ2-5	TRBD1	TRBV11-1	-	TGTGCCAGCAGCGCAAGGACAGGGGGCAAAGAGACCCAGTACTTC	CASSARTGGKETQYF
TRBJ1-5	TRBD1	TRBV5-1	-	TGCGCCAGCAGCCCGGGACAGGGCTTACATCAGCCCCAGCATTTT	CASSPGQGLHQPQHF
TRBJ2-3	-	TRBV2	-	TGTGCCAGCAGGGGGACTCCACGGAACACAGATACGCAGTATTTT	CASRGTPRNTDTQYF
TRBJ1-4	-	TRBV7-2	few	TGTGCCAGCAGCTTAGTACCAGGGTCGGCAACTAATGAAAAACTGTTTTTT	CASSLVPGSATNEKLFF
TRBJ1-5	-	TRBV6-5	-	TGTGCCAGCTCGGGGAATCAGCCCCAGCATTTT	CASSGNQPQHF
TRBJ2-5	-	TRBV21-1	-	TGTGCCAGCAGCAAAACCATTATGCGGACCCAGTACTTC	CASSKTIMRTQYF
TRBJ1-2	TRBD1	TRBV19	few	TGTGCCAGTAGCCCGAGCAGGGACAGGGTCATCTATGGCTACACCTTC	CASSPSRDRVIYGYTF
TRBJ2-7	-	TRBV14	-	TGTGCCAGCAGCCAAGACCAGGGGGGCTACGAGCAGTACTTC	CASSQDQGGYEQYF
TRBJ1-2	TRBD1	TRBV10-2	-	TGCGCCAGCAGTGGGACAGGGATGGGTACGGGCTACACCTTC	CASSGTGMGTGYTF
TRBJ1-2	TRBD1	TRBV5-4	-	TGTGCCAGCAGCCATGCCAGCGGACAGGGGGGTGGCTACACCTTC	CASSHASGQGGGYTF
TRBJ1-6	TRBD1	TRBV5-4	-	TGTGCCAGCAGCACGGGACAGGGGGTTAGTTCACCCCTCCACTTT	CASSTGQGVSSPLHF
TRBJ2-7	TRBD2	TRBV15	-	TGTGCCACCAGCAGAGGGCGGGGGAGCTACGAGCAGTACTTC	CATSRGRGSYEQYF
TRBJ1-2	TRBD1	TRBV7-2	few	TGTGCCAGCAGCCCTGGGAACAGGGGGCAAAACTATGGCTACACCTTC	CASSPGNRGQNYGYTF